The 3 T cell receptor beta chains presented below share a single source sample, sequenced in a study of blood T cell repertoires in COVID-19. Measured with immunoSEQ multiplex PCR; TCRdb has only the in-frame clones, and not every one. The sample lists some 260,000 clones, around 84% seen once, with around 4.1% in the top ten. Sequencing used PBMCs or T cells enriched from blood (not recorded which). These receptors came from a young man with acute COVID-19.

In DNA form, the CDR3 reads TGTGCCAGCAGTCTACCGAACACTGAAGCTTTCTTT. Its protein is CASSLPNTEAFF. The rearrangement links TRBV6-5 to TRBJ1-1; no firm D call. Germline-derived CDR1 and CDR2 are MNHEY and SVGAGI. Trimming pared 5 bases from V and 1 base from J, leaving 5 bases between. The CDR3 sequence is 12 residues long.

This clone was detected only once. The chain recombines TRBV7-9 with TRBJ1-1; TRBD1 aligns across 8 bases. In germline, CDR1 is SEHNR, CDR2 FQNEAQ (reference sequence). Unmatched junction bases numbered 4, after V lost 2 bases and J lost 5 bases. The CDR3 loop spans 14 amino acids. CDR3 amino acids: CASSLSDRVTEAFF. CDR3 bases: TGTGCCAGCAGCTTATCGGACAGGGTTACTGAAGCTTTCTTT.

V is TRBV11-1 and J is TRBJ1-2; unclear D gene. Germline lookup yields CDR1 SGHAT and CDR2 FQDESV (reference sequence). CDR3 size: 12 residues. V was trimmed by 4 bases and J by 2 bases, leaving 5 bases between them. This chain's CDR3 is CASSSENYGYTF. DNA of the CDR3: TGTGCCAGCAGCTCGGAGAACTATGGCTACACCTTC. The full variable domain, rest sourced from reference TRBV11-1 and TRBJ1-2, is EAEVAQSPRYKITEKSQAVAFWCDPISGHATLYWYRQILGQGPELLVQFQDESVVDDSQLPKDRFSAERLKGVDSTLKIQPAELGDSAMYLCASSSENYGYTFGSGTRLTVV.